Shown below are 15 T cell receptor beta chains from a single sample sequenced in a study of blood T cell repertoires in COVID-19. Sequenced by immunoSEQ multiplex PCR; TCRdb stores in-frame clones only, minus some. Among roughly 230,000 clones listed, over 70% were seen once. The source material was peripheral blood. Receptor source: a man aged 35-49 years with active or convalescent COVID-19.

The chain carries TRBV19 and TRBJ1-2; maybe TRBD1 (5 bases). This CDR3 contains 16 residues. CDR1 LNHDA and CDR2 SQIVND come from the germline V gene (reference sequence). With 3 bases removed from V and 4 bases from J, the gap between germline ends came to 18 bases. DNA for the CDR3: TGTGCCAGTAGTATCACAGCGGGACGGGAGGCCTATGGCTACACCTTC. Translation gives CASSITAGREAYGYTF.

The CDR3 is CASSRQREGPQQFF. CDR3 DNA sequence: TGTGCCAGCAGTAGGCAGCGGGAGGGTCCCCAGCAGTTCTTC. This chain connects TRBV27 to TRBJ2-1, with TRBD2 matching 10 bases. J was trimmed by 11 bases and V by 5 bases; bases with no gene match: 9. The germline gives CDR1 MNHEY, CDR2 SMNVEV (reference sequence). The CDR3 spans 14 residues.

The chain links TRBV2 to TRBJ2-3, with D possibly being TRBD2 (5 bases). Looked up from germline, CDR1 is SNHLY and CDR2 is FYNNEI. Trimming cost V 6 bases and J 3 bases, with 16 bases left between them. The CDR3 is made up of 15 amino acids. CDR3 in DNA: TGTGCCAGCAGCCTCAGAGGAGGAAGGACAGATACGCAGTATTTT. This sequence encodes CASSLRGGRTDTQYF.

This clone showed up just once. The V and J genes are TRBV5-1 and TRBJ1-2; possibly TRBD1 for D (5 bases). V dropped 0 bases and J dropped 6 bases, with 9 bases sitting between them. Per the germline V gene, CDR1 is SGHRS and CDR2 is YFSETQ. The CDR3 runs to 13 residues. The CDR3 DNA follows: TGCGCCAGCAGCTTGGTAGGGGCTGATGGCTACACCTTC. It specifies CASSLVGADGYTF.

The rearrangement links TRBV27 to TRBJ2-5; 10 nucleotides agree with TRBD1. CDR1 MNHEY and CDR2 SMNVEV come from the germline V gene (reference sequence). The CDR3 extends over 15 amino acids. The V and J ends lost 5 bases and 2 bases, in that order; junction bases with no gene match: 5. The CDR3: CASSRLGQGQETQYF. The DNA for the CDR3 is TGTGCCAGCAGTCGATTGGGACAGGGGCAAGAGACCCAGTACTTC.

This CDR3 reads CASSESYRGLRSRAFF. CDR3 nucleotides: TGTGCCAGCAGTGAGTCCTACAGGGGGCTTCGGTCACGAGCTTTCTTT. This rearrangement joins TRBV6-1 to TRBJ1-1; the match to TRBD1 covers 9 bases. This CDR3 spans 16 amino acids. Germline V gene sequence: CDR1 MNHNS, CDR2 SASEGT. The J segment lost 10 bases and the V segment lost 3 bases, leaving 15 bases of the junction unmatched.

This sequence joins TRBV4-2 and TRBJ1-2; tentative D call: TRBD1 (6 bases). The CDR3 extends over 13 amino acids. Trimming took off 2 bases at V and 6 bases at J, with 10 bases between the two ends. CDR1 and CDR2 (germline): LGHNA, YNFKEQ. CDR3 nucleotide sequence: TGTGCCAGCAGCCAAACACAGGGCCATGGCTACACCTTC. Its translation: CASSQTQGHGYTF.

The rearrangement joins TRBV19 to TRBJ2-2; 9 nucleotides align to TRBD1. The germline gives CDR1 LNHDA, CDR2 SQIVND (reference sequence). The CDR3 runs 15 residues. With 6 bases clipped from V and 6 bases from J, the junction kept 8 bases outside the gene matches. Written as DNA, the CDR3 is TGTGCCAGTAGCCGACCGGGACAGGGTTCCGGGGAGCTGTTTTTT. It translates to CASSRPGQGSGELFF.

The rearrangement joins TRBV24-1 to TRBJ2-5; 9 bases are shared with TRBD1. V dropped 5 bases and J dropped 2; count of bases not matched to a gene: 5. This CDR3 is 15 amino acids long. Germline CDR1 KGHDR, CDR2 SFDVKD. CDR3 in amino acids: CATSAPDRGQETQYF. CDR3 nucleotides: TGTGCCACCAGTGCCCCAGACAGGGGGCAAGAGACCCAGTACTTC.

In its sample, this clone ranks as medium-sized. This chain links TRBV6-6 with TRBJ1-5; 9 nucleotides agree with TRBD1. V lost 5 bases to trimming and J lost 0 bases; unmatched junction nucleotides: 11. The CDR3 loop spans 18 amino acids. Germline assignment: CDR1 MNHNY and CDR2 SVGAGI (reference sequence). The DNA of the CDR3 is TGTGCCAGCAGTCACAGGGGGCTCGAACGGGTTAGCAATCAGCCCCAGCATTTT. Translation gives CASSHRGLERVSNQPQHF.

The chain employs TRBV5-1 and TRBJ1-5; 7 bases line up with TRBD1. Losses at the gene ends were 4 bases for V and 4 bases for J; bases not matched to a gene: 5. Looked up from germline, CDR1 is SGHRS and CDR2 is YFSETQ. The CDR3 runs 14 residues. The CDR3 bases are TGCGCCAGCAGCGCCGGGACAGAAAATCAGCCCCAGCATTTT. Residues: CASSAGTENQPQHF.

This clone was detected only once. The chain recombines TRBV19 with TRBJ1-3; a weak D match, TRBD1 (5 bases). Germline V gene sequence: CDR1 LNHDA, CDR2 SQIVND (reference sequence). Trimming removed 3 bases from V and 0 bases from J, with 6 bases in between. The CDR3 spans 14 residues. The CDR3 sequence is CASSIRGSGNTIYF. The DNA of the CDR3 is TGTGCCAGTAGTATTAGGGGCTCTGGAAACACCATATATTTT.

The CDR3 sequence: CASSLGTGDNLLTRETQYF. CDR3 nucleotide sequence: TGCGCCAGCAGCTTGGGGACAGGGGACAATTTATTGACAAGGGAGACCCAGTACTTC. The rearrangement joins TRBV5-1 to TRBJ2-5, with 9 bases matching TRBD1. In germline, CDR1 is SGHRS, CDR2 YFSETQ. Losses at the gene ends were 0 bases for V and 5 bases for J; bases not matched to a gene: 17. This CDR3 is 19 amino acids long.

The chain carries TRBV27 and TRBJ2-1, with TRBD2 matching 8 bases. CDR3 length equals 14 residues. Germline V CDR1 and CDR2: MNHEY, SMNVEV (reference sequence). V trimming: 3 bases; J trimming: 12 bases; junction bases outside the gene matches: 10. DNA for the CDR3: TGTGCCAGCAGTTTCTCGGGAGGGGGGCAAGGGCAGTTCTTC. It translates to CASSFSGGGQGQFF.

The chain combines TRBV4-2 with TRBJ1-3; D may be TRBD1 (6 bases). The V gene's germline CDR1 is LGHNA and CDR2 YNFKEQ. The CDR3 totals 21 residues. Trimming cost V 0 bases and J 0 bases, with 24 bases left between them. The chain's CDR3 is CASSQDMTPPWDNHSGNTIYF. The CDR3 nucleotides read TGTGCCAGCAGCCAAGATATGACCCCCCCGTGGGACAATCACTCTGGAAACACCATATATTTT.